The clone carrying this TCR beta chain was found a few times. Its target is not known. The germline V and J ends were trimmed by 4 bases and 4 bases, with 6 bases remaining between them. The CDR3 extends over 12 amino acids. With a J-beta primer mix and a sample-barcoded 5' primer, a second PCR ran about 7 to 12 cycles. Every cDNA molecule bore a tag from a template-switch adaptor containing 12 random nucleotides. One entry per CDR3 protein results from TCRdb running MiXCR on the 5' RACE reads. Altogether some 1.6 million distinct CDR3 sequences are present, approximately 32% being singletons, with the ten largest covering approximately 10%. This record belongs to a study of blood T cells in healthy people across ages. Study-level points and caveats: A roughly linear fall in TCR beta diversity per million T cells was seen with increasing age. As naive T cell percentage varied, TCR beta diversity correlated strongly with it.

The sequence was collected from a woman in her 30s in good health. The rearrangement links TRBV12-3 or TRBV12-4 to TRBJ2-3; TRBD2 is a possible D gene (5 bases). Sequencing was carried out using blood. The CDR3 reads CASSSGSDTQYF. The CDR3, as DNA: TGTGCCAGCAGTTCGGGGTCAGATACGCAGTATTTT.